Below, 18 T cell receptor beta chains from the same sample are listed, as sequenced in a study of blood T cell repertoires in COVID-19. Data came from immunoSEQ multiplex PCR; TCRdb stores just in-frame clones and leaves some out. Of some 45,000 clones listed, roughly 87% were seen once; the top ten hold about 14%. Input material: peripheral blood. These receptors all come from a human donor in a cohort sampled during active COVID-19.

This chain links TRBV11-3 with TRBJ2-2, with D uncertain. The germline V gene has CDR1 SGHNT and CDR2 YENEEA. The CDR3 contains 15 residues. V was shortened by 5 bases and J by 0 bases, with 10 bases between the two germline ends. For the CDR3, the DNA is TGTGCCAGCAGCCAGACACCCGCGAACACCGGGGAGCTGTTTTTT. It is translated as CASSQTPANTGELFF.

The CDR3 sequence is CASSKCSGSSYNEQFF. CDR3 coding DNA: TGTGCCAGCAGCAAATGTAGCGGGAGCTCCTACAATGAGCAGTTCTTC. V gene TRBV21-1 combines with J gene TRBJ2-1; the listed D gene, TRBD2, was not tested against the DNA. TRBV21-1 is deemed a pseudogene. The CDR3 is made up of 16 amino acids.

The rearrangement joins TRBV6-2 or TRBV6-3 to TRBJ2-3; 8 nucleotides agree with TRBD2. This CDR3 is 19 amino acids long. V trimming: 0 bases; J trimming: 9 bases; junction bases outside the gene matches: 20. Germline assignment: CDR1 MNHEY and CDR2 SVGEGT. The CDR3 region is CASSYSRSGRQGPPRTQYF. The CDR3, as DNA: TGTGCCAGCAGTTACTCAAGGAGCGGGAGACAAGGGCCTCCACGGACGCAGTATTTT.

The gene calls are TRBV11-3 and TRBJ2-7, with D maybe TRBD1 (6 bases). The germline V gene encodes CDR1 SGHNT and CDR2 YENEEA. Between the trimmed V and J ends, which lost 5 bases and 3 bases, there was a span of 11 bases. This CDR3 spans 13 amino acids. The CDR3 coding sequence is TGTGCCAGCAGCCATCTACAGGGCTACGAGCAGTACTTC. It specifies CASSHLQGYEQYF.

The V gene is TRBV6-5, the J gene TRBJ2-1; perhaps TRBD1 as D (5 bases). Trimming removed 7 bases from V and 6 bases from J, with 10 bases in between. From germline, CDR1 is MNHEY and CDR2 SVGAGI. The CDR3 loop spans 12 amino acids. Written as DNA, the CDR3 is TGTGCCAGCACACAGGAAGGCAATGAGCAGTTCTTC. Its translation is CASTQEGNEQFF.

V gene TRBV25-1 combines with J gene TRBJ1-4; no clear D gene. The CDR3 extends over 15 amino acids. The V end was cut by 5 bases, the J end by 0 bases, with 10 bases between. CDR1 is MGHDK and CDR2 is SYGVNS in the germline V gene. The CDR3 here is CASSTDLATNEKLFF. The CDR3 coding sequence is TGTGCCAGCAGTACGGACTTGGCAACTAATGAAAAACTGTTTTTT. Combining the CDR3 with reference TRBV25-1 and TRBJ1-4 gives the whole variable domain EADIYQTPRYLVIGTGKKITLECSQTMGHDKMYWYQQDPGMELHLIHYSYGVNSTEKGDLSSESTVSRIRTEHFPLTLESARPSHTSQYLCASSTDLATNEKLFFGSGTQLSVL.

The J gene is TRBJ2-7, the V gene TRBV2; TRBD1 matches at 10 bases. CDR3 length equals 15 residues. Germline V gives CDR1 SNHLY, CDR2 FYNNEI. Trimming at V came to 5 bases and at J to 10 bases, leaving 14 bases not matched to a gene. The CDR3 sequence is CASSSPTGGEQRQYF. CDR3 bases: TGTGCCAGCAGTTCCCCGACAGGGGGCGAGCAGAGACAGTACTTC. Using reference TRBV2 and TRBJ2-7 for the parts outside the CDR3, the full variable domain is EPEVTQTPSHQVTQMGQEVILRCVPISNHLYFYWYRQILGQKVEFLVSFYNNEISEKSEIFDDQFSVERPDGSNFTLKIRSTKLEDSAMYFCASSSPTGGEQRQYFGPGTRLTVT.

The CDR3 coding sequence is TGTGCCACCGACCCGGGACAGGGAGGAGATACGCAGTATTTT. Its translation: CATDPGQGGDTQYF. The chain couples TRBV2 to TRBJ2-3, with TRBD1 matching 9 bases. CDR1 SNHLY and CDR2 FYNNEI come from the germline V gene. J gave up 5 bases and V 10 bases, and 10 bases lay outside the gene matches. This CDR3 is built from 14 residues. Full variable domain (remainder filled in from reference TRBV2 and TRBJ2-3): EPEVTQTPSHQVTQMGQEVILRCVPISNHLYFYWYRQILGQKVEFLVSFYNNEISEKSEIFDDQFSVERPDGSNFTLKIRSTKLEDSAMYFCATDPGQGGDTQYFGPGTRLTVL.

The rearrangement links TRBV6-4 to TRBJ2-3; 8 bases are shared with TRBD1. The CDR3 is made up of 15 amino acids. Germline CDR1 MRHNA, CDR2 SNTAGT. V shed 4 bases and J 4 bases; nucleotides not matched to a gene: 7. The CDR3 region is CASSAQGAEADTQYF. The CDR3 nucleotides read TGTGCCAGCAGTGCTCAGGGGGCGGAGGCAGATACGCAGTATTTT.

The chain employs TRBV5-5 and TRBJ2-3; possible D gene TRBD2, 5 bases. In germline, CDR1 is SGHKS, CDR2 YYEKEE (reference sequence). CDR3 length: 12 residues. V was clipped by 4 bases and J by 5 bases, with 8 bases between them. CDR3 DNA sequence: TGTGCCAGCAGCGTGAGGGTAGATACGCAGTATTTT. It yields the protein CASSVRVDTQYF.

CDR3 sequence: CASTPGREEGDTQYF. DNA of the CDR3: TGTGCCAGCACCCCGGGGCGGGAGGAGGGGGATACGCAGTATTTT. The chain joins TRBV3-1 (or the pseudogene TRBV3-2) to TRBJ2-3, with 8 bases identical to TRBD2. Germline CDR1 reads LGHDT; CDR2 reads YNNKEL (reference sequence). Trimming removed 7 bases from V and 6 bases from J; junction bases left unmatched: 12. The CDR3 runs 15 residues.

This chain joins TRBV4-1 and TRBJ2-7; maybe TRBD2 (5 bases). V lost 4 bases and J 2 bases, leaving 9 bases between the germline ends. CDR1 is MGHRA and CDR2 is YSYEKL in the germline V gene. CDR3 length equals 13 residues. The CDR3 reads CASSRSGTYEQYF. CDR3 nucleotides: TGCGCCAGCAGCCGATCCGGGACCTACGAGCAGTACTTC.

The genes are TRBV30 and TRBJ1-4; no definite D call. The CDR3 is 12 residues long. Germline V gives CDR1 GTSNPN, CDR2 SVGIG (reference sequence). V was pared by 6 bases and J by 7 bases, with 12 bases between. CDR3 residues: CACSPRGEKLFF. The DNA of the CDR3 is TGTGCCTGTTCTCCGCGTGGTGAAAAACTGTTTTTT.

This sequence joins TRBV6-5 and TRBJ2-2; 12 bases are shared with TRBD2. This CDR3 spans 15 amino acids. Trimming cost V 6 bases and J 6 bases; bases outside gene matches: 5. The V gene's germline CDR1 is MNHEY and CDR2 SVGAGI. The CDR3 nucleotides are TGTGCCAGCAGAAGACTAGCGGGAGACGCCGGGGAGCTGTTTTTT. Protein sequence: CASRRLAGDAGELFF.

This clone was seen only a few times. V and J are TRBV5-4 and TRBJ2-7; 14 bases fit TRBD2. Trimming removed 4 bases from V and 4 bases from J; junction bases left unmatched: 10. Germline V gives CDR1 SGHNT, CDR2 YYREEE (reference sequence). The CDR3 sequence is 17 residues long. The CDR3 is CASSPGTSGRLWYEQYF. The CDR3 DNA reads as TGTGCCAGCAGCCCTGGGACTAGCGGGAGATTGTGGTACGAGCAGTACTTC.

The chain employs TRBV4-1 and TRBJ2-1; 9 nucleotides line up with TRBD2. Per the germline V gene, CDR1 is MGHRA and CDR2 is YSYEKL. V dropped 4 bases and J dropped 0; count of bases not matched to a gene: 13. The CDR3 is 19 amino acids. In DNA form, the CDR3 reads TGCGCCAGCAGCCGCCGGGCTAGCGGGACAAGACCCTCCTACAATGAGCAGTTCTTC. Translation: CASSRRASGTRPSYNEQFF.

The chain has TRBV7-9 and TRBJ1-4, with unresolved D. The germline V gene encodes CDR1 SEHNR and CDR2 FQNEAQ (reference sequence). Deletions cut 5 bases from V and 8 bases from J, with 9 bases between. The CDR3 has 12 residues. This CDR3 is CASSRDGEKLFF. As DNA, the CDR3 is TGTGCCAGCAGCCGCGACGGGGAAAAACTGTTTTTT. Variable domain in full (rest from reference TRBV7-9 and TRBJ1-4): DTGVSQNPRHKITKRGQNVTFRCDPISEHNRLYWYRQTLGQGPEFLTYFQNEAQLEKSRLLSDRFSAERPKGSFSTLEIQRTEQGDSAMYLCASSRDGEKLFFGSGTQLSVL.

This clone is a singleton in its sample. The V gene is TRBV5-1, the J gene TRBJ1-2; 9 bases fit TRBD1. Trimming took 4 bases from V and 4 from J; bases not matched to a gene: 5. The germline CDR1 and CDR2 sequences are SGHRS and YFSETQ. The CDR3 is 14 amino acids. The CDR3 reads CASSAQGAGYGYTF. DNA for the CDR3: TGCGCCAGCAGCGCACAGGGGGCAGGCTATGGCTACACCTTC.